The 25 T cell receptor beta chains in this list originate from one sample, sequenced in a study of blood T cell repertoires in COVID-19. Here immunoSEQ multiplex PCR was the method, and the copy in TCRdb shows in-frame clones only, minus some. The data hold about 120,000 clones, with approximately 74% observed a single time. Specimen: peripheral blood. The receptor source for this set is a woman between 65 and 79 years old with acute or convalescent COVID-19.

The CDR3 protein is CASRGYGTENTEAFF. CDR3 nucleotide sequence: TGTGCCAGCCGAGGGTACGGGACAGAGAACACTGAAGCTTTCTTT. This chain uses TRBV6-5 with TRBJ1-1; 7 bases agree with TRBD1. CDR3 length equals 15 residues. Germline V gene sequence: CDR1 MNHEY, CDR2 SVGAGI. The ends lost 8 bases at V and 1 base at J; junction bases unmatched: 10.

The V call is TRBV3-1 (or the pseudogene TRBV3-2), the J call TRBJ2-5; 12 positions agree with TRBD1. Germline V gives CDR1 LGHDT, CDR2 YNNKEL (reference sequence). V lost 10 bases and J lost 6; bases outside the gene matches: 3. The CDR3 runs to 12 residues. This chain's CDR3 is CATGQGAKTQYF. The CDR3 DNA reads TGTGCCACGGGACAGGGGGCGAAGACCCAGTACTTC.

This chain joins TRBV5-1 and TRBJ2-7; the match to TRBD2 covers 9 bases. CDR1 SGHRS and CDR2 YFSETQ come from the germline V gene. This CDR3 region has 16 residues. V lost 7 bases to trimming and J lost 0 bases; unmatched junction nucleotides: 11. CDR3 protein: CASGPLAGGSSYEQYF. The CDR3 region has the DNA TGCGCCAGCGGTCCTCTGGCGGGGGGGAGCTCCTACGAGCAGTACTTC.

This clone was counted between two and nine times. The J gene is TRBJ2-5, the V gene TRBV5-1; TRBD2 is a possible D gene (6 bases). The CDR3 is made up of 17 amino acids. Looked up from germline, CDR1 is SGHRS and CDR2 is YFSETQ. V dropped 0 bases and J dropped 1 base, with 16 bases sitting between them. The CDR3 region has the DNA TGCGCCAGCAGCTTGGGCGTCTCGCGGGGCTCCCAAGAGACCCAGTACTTC. Its protein is CASSLGVSRGSQETQYF.

This clone showed up just once. The chain has TRBV4-1 and TRBJ2-1, with 13 bases identical to TRBD2. The CDR3 has 17 residues. With V trimmed by 1 base and J by 6 bases, 6 bases remained unmatched. Germline lookup yields CDR1 MGHRA and CDR2 YSYEKL. The CDR3: CASSQGTSGSLSNEQFF. CDR3 in DNA: TGCGCCAGCAGCCAAGGGACTAGCGGGAGCCTAAGCAATGAGCAGTTCTTC.

The rearrangement links TRBV7-9 to TRBJ1-4, with TRBD1 matching over 8 bases. The germline gives CDR1 SEHNR, CDR2 FQNEAQ (reference sequence). CDR3 length: 16 residues. J was trimmed by 11 bases and V by 5 bases; bases with no gene match: 16. CDR3 sequence (DNA): TGTGCCAGCAGCCCACAACGAGGACAGGGAATGGGCAAACTGTTTTTT. Protein sequence: CASSPQRGQGMGKLFF.

The V gene is TRBV7-3, the J gene TRBJ2-2; D unclear. CDR3 length: 13 amino acids. Trimming took 5 bases from V and 8 from J, leaving 12 bases between them. CDR1 and CDR2 (germline): SGHTA, FQGTGA. The CDR3 region is CASSAGVAGELFF. The DNA of the CDR3 is TGTGCCAGCAGCGCCGGAGTGGCGGGGGAGCTGTTTTTT. Full variable domain (outside the CDR3, taken from reference TRBV7-3 and TRBJ2-2): GAGVSQTPSNKVTEKGKYVELRCDPISGHTALYWYRQSLGQGPEFLIYFQGTGAADDSGLPNDRFFAVRPEGSVSTLKIQRTERGDSAVYLCASSAGVAGELFFGEGSRLTVL.

This chain joins TRBV6-5 and TRBJ2-7; tentatively, D is TRBD1 (6 bases). V lost 6 bases and J 4 bases, leaving 16 bases between the germline ends. Germline lookup yields CDR1 MNHEY and CDR2 SVGAGI. The CDR3 has 14 amino acids. CDR3 loop: CASSHNRDGYEQYF. CDR3 coding DNA: TGTGCCAGCAGCCACAACAGGGACGGTTACGAGCAGTACTTC.

The rearrangement joins TRBV5-6 to TRBJ2-5, with D maybe TRBD2 (6 bases). CDR1 and CDR2 (germline): SGHDT, YYEEEE. V was clipped by 3 bases and J by 5 bases, with 14 bases between them. The CDR3 totals 14 residues. The CDR3 nucleotides are TGTGCCAGCAGCTCCCGGGCGGGGCTGGAGACCCAGTACTTC. It is translated as CASSSRAGLETQYF.

This rearrangement joins TRBV2 to TRBJ1-6; unclear D gene. The CDR3 spans 15 residues. The germline V and J ends were trimmed by 7 bases and 1 base, with 11 bases remaining between them. Per germline, CDR1 SNHLY and CDR2 FYNNEI. The CDR3 spells CASTGSRSYNSPLHF. CDR3 DNA sequence: TGTGCCAGCACGGGATCGAGGTCCTATAATTCACCCCTCCACTTT.

J is TRBJ1-1 and V is TRBV9, with no clear D. The CDR3 loop spans 13 amino acids. Trimming stripped 4 bases from V and 5 bases from J, with 12 bases between. Germline V gene sequence: CDR1 SGDLS, CDR2 YYNGEE. In nucleotides, the CDR3 is TGTGCCAGCAGCCCCCGGGCGGGGACTGAAGCTTTCTTT. Its protein product is CASSPRAGTEAFF.

This clone was recorded only once. The chain uses TRBV7-3 and TRBJ2-5; 9 positions agree with TRBD1. The CDR3 spans 17 residues. The germline gives CDR1 SGHTA, CDR2 FQGTGA. The J segment lost 4 bases and the V segment lost 2 bases, leaving 11 bases of the junction unmatched. The CDR3 spells CASSLGLRTGAGETQYF. The CDR3 nucleotides are TGTGCCAGCAGCTTAGGATTGAGGACAGGGGCAGGAGAGACCCAGTACTTC. Drawing the rest from reference TRBV7-3 and TRBJ2-5, the complete variable domain is GAGVSQTPSNKVTEKGKYVELRCDPISGHTALYWYRQSLGQGPEFLIYFQGTGAADDSGLPNDRFFAVRPEGSVSTLKIQRTERGDSAVYLCASSLGLRTGAGETQYFGPGTRLLVL.

This chain connects TRBV5-4 to TRBJ1-1; D is possibly TRBD1 (5 bases). The germline V gene has CDR1 SGHNT and CDR2 YYREEE (reference sequence). The CDR3 spans 16 residues. Deletions cut 4 bases from V and 5 bases from J, with 21 bases between. CDR3 region: CASSAPGAPRGTEAFF. The CDR3 nucleotides are TGTGCCAGCAGCGCCCCAGGAGCCCCCCGGGGGACTGAAGCTTTCTTT.

The chain has TRBV2 and TRBJ2-1, with 8 bases identical to TRBD2. The CDR3 contains 16 residues. J lost 0 bases, V lost 5 bases, and 6 bases had no gene match. The germline CDR1 and CDR2 sequences are SNHLY and FYNNEI. Written as DNA, the CDR3 is TGTGCCAGCAGTCAATTAGCGGGGCCCTCCTACAATGAGCAGTTCTTC. Its protein product is CASSQLAGPSYNEQFF. The variable domain in full, with the rest retrieved from reference TRBV2 and TRBJ2-1, is EPEVTQTPSHQVTQMGQEVILRCVPISNHLYFYWYRQILGQKVEFLVSFYNNEISEKSEIFDDQFSVERPDGSNFTLKIRSTKLEDSAMYFCASSQLAGPSYNEQFFGPGTRLTVL.

This clone was seen more than once but under ten times. The genes are TRBV28 and TRBJ1-2, with 8 bases matching TRBD1. CDR1 and CDR2 (germline): MDHEN, SYDVKM. The length of the CDR3 is 14 residues. With V trimmed by 2 bases and J by 8 bases, 7 bases remained unmatched. DNA for the CDR3: TGTGCCAGCAGTTTAGGCAGGGGGCGCGTCGGCTACACCTTC. Residues: CASSLGRGRVGYTF.

The chain links TRBV3-1 (or the pseudogene TRBV3-2) to TRBJ2-1; 10 bases are a match to TRBD2. The germline gives CDR1 LGHDT, CDR2 YNNKEL (reference sequence). V shed 0 bases and J 10 bases; nucleotides not matched to a gene: 18. The CDR3 runs to 19 residues. The CDR3: CASSQEALAGVVFPGEQFF. DNA for the CDR3: TGTGCCAGCAGCCAAGAGGCTCTAGCGGGAGTAGTCTTTCCGGGCGAGCAGTTCTTC.

This clone was recorded only once. The CDR3 coding sequence is TGTGCCAGCACGGGACAGGCGAACACTGAAGCTTTCTTT. Translation gives CASTGQANTEAFF. V usage is TRBV10-3 and J usage is TRBJ1-1, with 8 bases matching TRBD1. Germline CDR1 is ENHRY and CDR2 is SYGVKD. J gave up 1 base and V 10 bases, and 5 bases lay outside the gene matches. The CDR3 contains 13 residues.

This rearrangement joins TRBV28 to TRBJ2-3; D unclear. With 2 bases removed from V and 6 bases from J, the gap between germline ends came to 6 bases. The germline V gene encodes CDR1 MDHEN and CDR2 SYDVKM. CDR3 length: 12 residues. Here the CDR3 reads CASSLARDTQYF. The CDR3 region has the DNA TGTGCCAGCAGTTTAGCCCGGGATACGCAGTATTTT.

This clone came up a few times. The gene calls are TRBV2 and TRBJ2-1, with 8 bases identical to TRBD2. Trimming at V came to 6 bases and at J to 8 bases, leaving 9 bases not matched to a gene. The CDR3 is 14 amino acids. Germline CDR1 SNHLY, CDR2 FYNNEI. The CDR3 DNA reads as TGTGCCAGCAGGTGGAGCGGGAGTGGGTATGAGCAGTTCTTC. This gives the protein CASRWSGSGYEQFF. Filled out from reference TRBV2 and TRBJ2-1, the complete variable domain reads EPEVTQTPSHQVTQMGQEVILRCVPISNHLYFYWYRQILGQKVEFLVSFYNNEISEKSEIFDDQFSVERPDGSNFTLKIRSTKLEDSAMYFCASRWSGSGYEQFFGPGTRLTVL.

V and J are TRBV9 and TRBJ2-5; no clear D. The CDR3 consists of 13 residues. Germline CDR1 SGDLS, CDR2 YYNGEE. The V end was cut by 4 bases, the J end by 4 bases, with 11 bases between. As DNA, the CDR3 is TGTGCCAGCAGCCTAAACCCTGCAGAGACCCAGTACTTC. Translating it yields CASSLNPAETQYF.

The chain couples TRBV10-1 to TRBJ2-5; no reliable D call. The ends were cut back, 3 bases at V and 1 base at J, with 3 bases in the middle. The V gene's germline CDR1 is WNHNN and CDR2 SYGVQD (reference sequence). The length of the CDR3 is 12 residues. CDR3 sequence (DNA): TGCGCCAGCAGTGACGGCCAAGAGACCCAGTACTTC. Translated: CASSDGQETQYF.

V and J are TRBV10-3 and TRBJ1-1; D is possibly TRBD1 (5 bases). The CDR3 has 12 amino acids. Trimming pared 7 bases from V and 4 bases from J, leaving 10 bases between. Per the germline V gene, CDR1 is ENHRY and CDR2 is SYGVKD. This chain's CDR3 is CAINPGGTEAFF. DNA of the CDR3: TGTGCCATCAACCCGGGGGGCACTGAAGCTTTCTTT.

This chain connects TRBV19 to TRBJ1-2; D is ambiguous. Trimming removed 5 bases from V and 7 bases from J, with 8 bases in between. Per the germline V gene, CDR1 is LNHDA and CDR2 is SQIVND (reference sequence). The CDR3 is 11 residues long. CDR3 sequence (DNA): TGTGCCAGTAGTTCCCGGGGTGGCTACACCTTC. This codes for CASSSRGGYTF. Complete variable domain (other parts from reference TRBV19 and TRBJ1-2): DGGITQSPKYLFRKEGQNVTLSCEQNLNHDAMYWYRQDPGQGLRLIYYSQIVNDFQKGDIAEGYSVSREKKESFPLTVTSAQKNPTAFYLCASSSRGGYTFGSGTRLTVV.

The chain combines TRBV7-9 with TRBJ2-5, with TRBD2 identical over 8 bases. The germline V gene encodes CDR1 SEHNR and CDR2 FQNEAQ (reference sequence). After removal of 3 bases from V and 1 base from J, the junction contained 7 bases not matched to a gene. The CDR3 consists of 16 residues. The CDR3: CASSFGAGGPQETQYF. CDR3 bases: TGTGCCAGCAGCTTCGGGGCGGGGGGCCCCCAAGAGACCCAGTACTTC.

The chain is built from TRBV9 and TRBJ2-2; D is unresolved. CDR1 and CDR2 from the germline V gene are SGDLS and YYNGEE. The CDR3 is 17 residues long. With 0 bases removed from V and 3 bases from J, the gap between germline ends came to 15 bases. The CDR3 nucleotides read TGTGCCAGCAGCGTAGCTACTGGTATTCAATACACCGGGGAGCTGTTTTTT. The encoded protein is CASSVATGIQYTGELFF.